This TCR beta chain was identified during a study of T cells in tuberculosis. TCRdb keeps only in-frame clones here, not all; method: immunoSEQ multiplex PCR. The data show about 34,000 clones, 93% seen once. V was pared by 0 bases and J by 0 bases, with 8 bases between. CDR1 is SGHDT, CDR2 YYEEEE, per germline. The CDR3 is 15 residues long. Time point indicated: new active TB diagnosis, blood taken before or within 7 days of starting treatment. This clonotype originated in an adult with tuberculosis. This chain joins TRBV5-6 and TRBJ2-3; no clear D. This specimen consisted of PBMCs, obtained at tuberculosis diagnosis. The CDR3 DNA is TGTGCCAGCAGCTTGGCTATCGGTAGCACAGATACGCAGTATTTT. Its protein is CASSLAIGSTDTQYF.